The clone carrying this T cell receptor (beta chain) was counted only a few times. Its cognate antigen is unknown. MiXCR, run by TCRdb on the 5' RACE reads, gives a single entry per CDR3 protein. The table records 85,000 to 130,000 distinct CDR3 sequences, more than 9.5% of them present only once. These data originate in a study of T-cell memory formation after mild COVID-19. For the study at large: Largely, TCR clusters stayed within a single donor.

Regarding the study as a whole: Clones that got smaller from day 15 to 85 had even CD4/CD8, while clones growing later tipped toward CD4+. Among contracting clones, CD4+ were mainly CM/EM and CD8+ enriched in EMRA. Pre-infection memory held some responding clones, suggesting pre-existing cross-reactive T cells responded.

Germline values: CDR1 KGHSH, CDR2 LQKENI. With 3 bases removed from V and 6 bases from J, the gap between germline ends came to 11 bases. CDR3 length equals 14 residues. The genes are TRBV18 and TRBJ2-2, with no clear D. This receptor was identified in a man between 18 and 29 years old who had mild COVID-19 (a few samples of this study predate the infection). Cell type and time point are not known. The sequencing sample was made of PBMCs or a T cell subset sorted from them (not recorded which). CDR3 amino acids: CASSPSVIPGELFF. In DNA, the CDR3 is TGTGCCAGCTCACCTTCAGTAATCCCCGGGGAGCTGTTTTTT.